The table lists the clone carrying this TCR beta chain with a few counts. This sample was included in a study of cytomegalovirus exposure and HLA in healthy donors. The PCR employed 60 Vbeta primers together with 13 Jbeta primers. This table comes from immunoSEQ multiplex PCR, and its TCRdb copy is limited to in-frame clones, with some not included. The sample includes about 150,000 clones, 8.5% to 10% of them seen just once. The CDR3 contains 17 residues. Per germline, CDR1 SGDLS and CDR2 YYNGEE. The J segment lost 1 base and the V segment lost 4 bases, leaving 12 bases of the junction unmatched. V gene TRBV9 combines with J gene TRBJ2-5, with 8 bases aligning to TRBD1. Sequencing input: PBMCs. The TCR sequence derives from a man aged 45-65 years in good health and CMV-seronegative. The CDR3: CASSPGTGRTIQETQYF. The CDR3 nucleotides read TGTGCCAGCAGCCCAGGGACAGGCCGGACGATCCAAGAGACCCAGTACTTC.